This TCR beta chain derives from a study of blood T cell repertoires in COVID-19. Per the study methods: Cell counts per sample came from amplifying reference gene primers. The table came from immunoSEQ multiplex PCR; TCRdb's copy has only in-frame clones and leaves some out. V, J and clone size derive from that table, while D and trimming were established from the DNA sequence. The profile shows around 120,000 clones, about 88% of them singletons. The Seattle patients joined while their infection was active and were tracked longitudinally afterward. The germline CDR1 and CDR2 sequences are MDHEN and SYDVKM. V gave up 7 bases and J gave up 1 base, with 11 bases separating them. This CDR3 is built from 14 residues.

J is TRBJ1-5 and V is TRBV28; D might be TRBD1 (5 bases). What was sequenced was peripheral blood. The sequence came from a man aged 60 to 75 with COVID-19, enrolled during active disease. This CDR3 reads CASTDAGSNQPQHF. In nucleotides, the CDR3 is TGTGCCAGCACCGACGCAGGGAGCAATCAGCCCCAGCATTTT.